The 14 T cell receptor beta chains below were found in one sample sequenced in a study of blood T cell repertoires in COVID-19. Produced via immunoSEQ multiplex PCR; TCRdb's table is partial and in-frame only. The data show about 87,000 clones, around 87% seen once. Sequenced sample: peripheral blood. Receptors were obtained from a man aged 35 to 55 with acute or convalescent COVID-19.

V usage is TRBV29-1 and J usage is TRBJ2-7; possible D gene TRBD2, 6 bases. Germline V CDR1 and CDR2: SQVTM, ANQGSEA. The CDR3 is 13 amino acids. Between the trimmed V and J ends, which lost 7 bases and 7 bases, there was a span of 20 bases. The CDR3 nucleotides are TGCAGCGCCCGAGAGGGTACAGGACTAGAGCAGTACTTC. Translated, it gives CSAREGTGLEQYF.

This clone was observed once. V gene TRBV3-1 (or the pseudogene TRBV3-2) combines with J gene TRBJ2-3, with 11 bases lining up with TRBD2. Per the germline V gene, CDR1 is LGHDT and CDR2 is YNNKEL (reference sequence). This CDR3 region has 17 residues. V lost 3 bases and J lost 1; bases outside the gene matches: 6. The DNA for the CDR3 is TGTGCCAGCAGCCAGTCCGGGACTAGCGGAGGCACAGATACGCAGTATTTT. This translates into CASSQSGTSGGTDTQYF.

The chain recombines TRBV5-1 with TRBJ2-2, with D unclear. CDR3 length: 16 amino acids. The germline gives CDR1 SGHRS, CDR2 YFSETQ. The germline V and J ends were trimmed by 4 bases and 5 bases, with 18 bases remaining between them. CDR3 sequence reads: CASSPLRLLETGELFF. CDR3 DNA: TGCGCCAGCAGCCCTTTGAGGCTTCTGGAAACCGGGGAGCTGTTTTTT.

V and J are TRBV30 and TRBJ2-1, with 9 bases lining up with TRBD1. The CDR3 runs to 12 residues. Per germline, CDR1 GTSNPN and CDR2 SVGIG (reference sequence). Germline trimming cut 7 bases from V and 4 bases from J; bases unmatched to any gene: 2. The DNA of the CDR3 is TGTGCCTTGGACAGGGGATACAATGAGCAGTTCTTC. Protein sequence: CALDRGYNEQFF.

This chain links TRBV5-1 with TRBJ2-7, with 7 nucleotides matching TRBD1. V was pared by 4 bases and J by 3 bases, with 7 bases of the junction left unmatched. This CDR3 comprises 14 residues. Germline V CDR1 and CDR2: SGHRS, YFSETQ. CDR3 sequence: CASSPGQAHYEQYF. CDR3 DNA sequence: TGCGCCAGCAGCCCCGGACAGGCCCACTACGAGCAGTACTTC. The full variable domain, its missing parts supplied by reference TRBV5-1 and TRBJ2-7, is KAGVTQTPRYLIKTRGQQVTLSCSPISGHRSVSWYQQTPGQGLQFLFEYFSETQRNKGNFPGRFSGRQFSNSRSEMNVSTLELGDSALYLCASSPGQAHYEQYFGPGTRLTVT.

The V call is TRBV5-1, the J call TRBJ2-7; 7 nucleotides line up with TRBD1. V lost 1 base and J lost 4; bases outside the gene matches: 8. Per germline, CDR1 SGHRS and CDR2 YFSETQ. This CDR3 is 15 amino acids long. CDR3 sequence (DNA): TGCGCCAGCAGCTTGAGCGGACAGGCACCTTACGAGCAGTACTTC. Translated, it gives CASSLSGQAPYEQYF.

The V call is TRBV27, the J call TRBJ1-5; 8 nucleotides agree with TRBD1. The CDR3 covers 15 residues. The V gene's germline CDR1 is MNHEY and CDR2 SMNVEV (reference sequence). The V gene end was trimmed by 5 bases and the J gene end by 1 base; junction bases not matched to a gene: 4. CDR3 nucleotide sequence: TGTGCCAGCAGTGTGACAGGGGAGAGCAATCAGCCCCAGCATTTT. It encodes CASSVTGESNQPQHF.

The chain links TRBV6-6 to TRBJ2-1; possibly TRBD1 for D (5 bases). Germline CDR1 MNHNY, CDR2 SVGAGI (reference sequence). Trimming shortened V by 8 bases and J by 1 base, and 18 bases separated the two germline ends. The CDR3 consists of 16 residues. The CDR3 DNA reads TGTGCCAGCGGTCGAAGGACAATCGAGTCCTACAATGAGCAGTTCTTC. Protein sequence: CASGRRTIESYNEQFF.

The rearrangement uses TRBV7-8 and TRBJ1-4, with unresolved D. V lost 4 bases to trimming and J lost 14 bases, with 14 bases between them. From germline, CDR1 is SGHVS and CDR2 FQNEAQ. The CDR3 is 12 residues long. The CDR3 nucleotides are TGTGCCAGCAGCTCCAGGACCCGGGATCTGTTTTTT. This sequence encodes CASSSRTRDLFF.

The chain recombines TRBV12-5 with TRBJ2-1, with D tentatively TRBD1 (5 bases). This CDR3 region has 14 residues. V lost 2 bases and J 7 bases, leaving 12 bases between the germline ends. Germline V gives CDR1 LGHNT, CDR2 FRNRAP. Here the CDR3 reads CASGLRQGLNEQFF. The CDR3, as DNA: TGTGCTAGTGGTTTGCGCCAGGGTTTGAATGAGCAGTTCTTC.

The chain uses TRBV29-1 and TRBJ1-1; D might be TRBD1 (6 bases). Trimming shortened V by 5 bases and J by 2 bases, and 12 bases separated the two germline ends. Germline CDR1 reads SQVTM; CDR2 reads ANQGSEA. The CDR3 totals 13 residues. CDR3 nucleotides: TGCAGCGTTACAACAGGGCCTAACACTGAAGCTTTCTTT. The encoded protein is CSVTTGPNTEAFF.

V is TRBV27 and J is TRBJ2-2, with unresolved D. This CDR3 is built from 15 residues. V shed 0 bases and J shed 6 bases, with 11 bases lying between them. Germline V CDR1 and CDR2: MNHEY, SMNVEV (reference sequence). The CDR3 here is CASSLSYPTPGELFF. The CDR3 nucleotides are TGTGCCAGCAGTTTATCGTACCCTACCCCCGGGGAGCTGTTTTTT.

A few counts support this clone. The V call is TRBV18, the J call TRBJ1-6; D is unresolved. The CDR3 sequence is 13 residues long. From germline, CDR1 is KGHSH and CDR2 LQKENI. Trimming stripped 0 bases from V and 10 bases from J, with 7 bases between. The CDR3 DNA is TGTGCCAGCTCACCACCTTACATCTCACCCCTCCACTTT. Protein product: CASSPPYISPLHF.

This clone was observed a few times. The rearrangement links TRBV30 to TRBJ2-7; TRBD1 matches at 7 bases. Unmatched junction bases numbered 7, after V lost 5 bases and J lost 3 bases. CDR3 length equals 13 residues. CDR1 and CDR2 from the germline V gene are GTSNPN and SVGIG (reference sequence). The CDR3 coding sequence is TGTGCCTGGGATGCAGGGGGTTTCTACGAGCAGTACTTC. Residues: CAWDAGGFYEQYF.